This entry lists 2 T cell receptor beta chains sequenced from one sample in a study of shared clonotypes between healthy human individuals. The method was immunoSEQ multiplex PCR; TCRdb's version includes in-frame clones alone and lacks a portion of them. This table holds around 550,000 clones, 90% to 96% found once. The sequenced sample consisted of naive CD4+ T cells sorted from blood. Subset indicated: CD45RA+ positively selected. The receptor set was obtained from a woman under 40 in good health.

The chain uses TRBV5-1 and TRBJ1-3, with D unclear. V was pared by 0 bases and J by 1 base, with 14 bases between. This CDR3 is 17 amino acids long. Germline loops: CDR1 SGHRS, CDR2 YFSETQ. The DNA for the CDR3 is TGCGCCAGCAGCTTGGCCGGGTCAGGCCTTTCTGGAAACACCATATATTTT. Residues: CASSLAGSGLSGNTIYF.

The rearrangement joins TRBV5-1 to TRBJ1-5, with 8 positions matching TRBD1. The trim removed 3 bases at V and 3 bases at J, leaving 5 bases unmatched. Germline CDR1 is SGHRS and CDR2 is YFSETQ. CDR3 size: 15 residues. CDR3 coding DNA: TGCGCCAGCAGCTGGACAGGGTTACTCAATCAGCCCCAGCATTTT. This codes for CASSWTGLLNQPQHF. The full variable domain, with the rest looked up from reference TRBV5-1 and TRBJ1-5, is KAGVTQTPRYLIKTRGQQVTLSCSPISGHRSVSWYQQTPGQGLQFLFEYFSETQRNKGNFPGRFSGRQFSNSRSEMNVSTLELGDSALYLCASSWTGLLNQPQHFGDGTRLSIL.